Listed below are T cell receptor beta chains from one sample, sequenced in a study of T cell changes during pregnancy in multiple sclerosis. TCRdb keeps only in-frame clones here, not all; method: immunoSEQ multiplex PCR. The sample has around 68,000 clones; 91% are singletons. Sample: peripheral blood, taken after pregnancy. The receptors were gathered from a female donor in good health, enrolled as a control in a pregnancy study. CDR3s include the opening cysteine and the closing phenylalanine or tryptophan. D genes are given only for firm matches. Expanded clones get a size class; other rows say once, few or many, or leave the size out.

TRBV7-3,TRBJ2-5,TRBD1,NA,TGTGCCAGCAGCCCAGGGGACAGGGGGTTTAAAGAGACCCAGTACTTC,CASSPGDRGFKETQYF
TRBV6-6,TRBJ1-6,TRBD1,NA,TGTGCCAGCAGTCGACAGGGCGATGGGAATTCACCCCTCCACTTT,CASSRQGDGNSPLHF
TRBV7-6,TRBJ2-7,NA,NA,TGTGCCAGCAGCTTAGGACAGATCTACGAGCAGTACTTC,CASSLGQIYEQYF
TRBV19,TRBJ2-1,NA,NA,TGTGCCAGTAGTGGGCCGGGGGTGGGCTACAATGAGCAGTTCTTC,CASSGPGVGYNEQFF
TRBV5-1,TRBJ2-3,TRBD2,NA,TGCGCCAGCAGCCCGGGGGGGGCAGGGAGGACAGATACGCAGTATTTT,CASSPGGAGRTDTQYF
TRBV7-9,TRBJ1-2,NA,NA,TGTGCCAGCAGCAGCGGACACTATGGCTACACCTTC,CASSSGHYGYTF
TRBV4-1,TRBJ1-2,TRBD1,NA,TGCGCCAGCAGCCAAGATCCCGCCCAGGGGGGATGGGGCTACACCTTC,CASSQDPAQGGWGYTF
TRBV4-3,TRBJ2-3,NA,NA,TGCGCCAGCAGCCAAGTCTTTGCGAGTAGCACAGATACGCAGTATTTT,CASSQVFASSTDTQYF
TRBV27,TRBJ2-3,TRBD1,NA,TGTGCCAGCAGTTCGAAGACAGGGGTTAGCACAGATACGCAGTATTTT,CASSSKTGVSTDTQYF
TRBV6-7,TRBJ1-5,TRBD1,few,TGTGCCAGCAGCCAGGGACAGTCAGGAGGAAATCAGCCCCAGCATTTT,CASSQGQSGGNQPQHF
TRBV4-2,TRBJ2-1,NA,NA,TGTGCCAGCAGCCAAGAGGACATTGGGATCGGAGATGAGCAGTTCTTC,CASSQEDIGIGDEQFF
TRBV21-1,TRBJ2-7,NA,NA,TGTGCCAGCAGCAATAGGGGAACAAGCTCCTACGAGCAGTACTTC,CASSNRGTSSYEQYF
TRBV19,TRBJ1-4,NA,NA,TGTGCCAGCACGAGGAGGGGATTGGAGGATGAAAAACTGTTTTTT,CASTRRGLEDEKLFF
TRBV11-2,TRBJ2-7,NA,NA,TGTGCCAGCAGCTTAAACGCAGCAGGTCTGGCCTACGAGCAGTACTTC,CASSLNAAGLAYEQYF
TRBV30,TRBJ2-7,TRBD1,NA,TGTGCCTGGGGACAGGGGCTGTCCTACGAGCAGTACTTC,CAWGQGLSYEQYF
TRBV7-9,TRBJ2-3,NA,NA,TGTGCCCTACCGAGCGGGAGCACAGATACGCAGTATTTT,CALPSGSTDTQYF